This T cell receptor (beta chain) comes out of a study of T cell repertoires in cytomegalovirus infection. For the study at large: The public TCR beta signatures pointed to both CMV infection and matching HLA type. Study-level points and caveats: HLA-C-restricted CMV-specific TCR beta clonotypes were dominant in the ex vivo response. Frequencies of public TCR beta families were cumulated, and this identified carriers of CMV plus the relevant HLA.

This clonotype has a count of ten or more. Its cognate antigen is unknown. TCRdb itself ran the reads through MiXCR, one entry per CDR3 protein. The top ten clones hold roughly 8% of a sample with 630,000 or so distinct CDR3 sequences, roughly 24% of them seen once. The V end lost 5 bases, the J end lost 0 bases, and 19 bases lay between the germline ends. Germline lookup yields CDR1 SEHNR and CDR2 FQNEAQ (reference sequence). This CDR3 contains 17 residues. V is TRBV7-9 and J is TRBJ1-1; possible D gene TRBD1, 5 bases. The sequencing input was CD8+ T cells from PBMCs. This receptor was taken from a human donor in good health (CMV status not recorded). Some clones in this sample may be carry-over from other donors' samples. The CDR3 sequence is CASSPRGGGKMNTEAFF. CDR3 nucleotides: TGTGCCAGCAGCCCCCGGGGGGGGGGTAAGATGAACACTGAAGCTTTCTTT.